This TCR beta chain was identified during a study of blood T cells in healthy people across ages. For the second PCR, which ran for roughly 6 to 12 cycles, a sample-barcoded 5' primer and a J-beta primer mix were used. TCRdb used MiXCR to reprocess the 5' RACE reads, holding one entry per CDR3 protein. The sample includes 1,500,000 or so distinct CDR3 sequences, 40% to 45% of them seen just once. This clonotype was counted ten times or more. One end of the junction is discordant with germline, which a read error may explain. Input material: blood. This receptor was taken from a woman aged 18-30 years in good health.

In DNA form, the CDR3 reads TGCGCCAGCAGCCTAGTCGCCGGGGGAGGCACTGAAGCTTTCTTT. Translation gives CASSLVAGGGTEAFF. The rearrangement links TRBV7-2 to TRBJ1-1; D may be TRBD1 (5 bases). Germline-derived CDR1 and CDR2 are SGHTA and FQGNSA. CDR3 size: 15 residues.